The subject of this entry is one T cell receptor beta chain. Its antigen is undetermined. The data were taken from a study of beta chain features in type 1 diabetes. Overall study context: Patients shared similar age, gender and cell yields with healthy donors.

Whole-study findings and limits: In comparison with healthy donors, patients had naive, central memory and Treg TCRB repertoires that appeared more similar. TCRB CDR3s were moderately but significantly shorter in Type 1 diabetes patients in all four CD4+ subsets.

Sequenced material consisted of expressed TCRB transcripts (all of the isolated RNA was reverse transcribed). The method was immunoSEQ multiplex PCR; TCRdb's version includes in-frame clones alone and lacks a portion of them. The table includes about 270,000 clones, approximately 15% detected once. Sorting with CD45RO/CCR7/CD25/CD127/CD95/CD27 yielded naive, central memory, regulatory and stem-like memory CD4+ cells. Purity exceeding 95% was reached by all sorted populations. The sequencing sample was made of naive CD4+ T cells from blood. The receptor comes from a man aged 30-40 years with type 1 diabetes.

The CDR3 sequence: CASNLRGVAGEDEQYF. The CDR3 nucleotides are TGTGCCAGCAACTTACGGGGAGTTGCGGGAGAGGACGAGCAGTACTTC. The chain joins TRBV9 to TRBJ2-7; the match to TRBD2 covers 7 bases. The trim removed 6 bases at V and 5 bases at J, leaving 17 bases unmatched. The germline V gene encodes CDR1 SGDLS and CDR2 YYNGEE. CDR3 length: 16 residues. Using reference TRBV9 and TRBJ2-7 for the parts outside the CDR3, the full variable domain is DSGVTQTPKHLITATGQRVTLRCSPRSGDLSVYWYQQSLDQGLQFLIQYYNGEERAKGNILERFSAQQFPDLHSELNLSSLELGDSALYFCASNLRGVAGEDEQYFGPGTRLTVT.